This T cell receptor (beta chain) appears in the sequencing data of a study of graft-versus-host responses after intestinal transplantation. This clone was detected only a few times. Its matching antigen is unknown. TCRdb's copy holds only in-frame clones and misses some; the assay was immunoSEQ multiplex PCR. The data show over 85,000 clones, with 90% to 95% seen just once and about 0.18% held by the top ten. This CDR3 spans 15 amino acids. J lost 5 bases, V lost 4 bases, and 7 bases had no gene match. The germline V gene encodes CDR1 MGHRA and CDR2 YSYEKL. This receptor was taken from a human donor who was the organ donor for an intestinal transplant. The chain has TRBV4-1 and TRBJ1-4; 7 bases match TRBD1. The starting material was unstimulated CD4+ T cells sorted from spleen or lymph node cells, obtained before transplant. The CDR3 loop reads CASSLTPGGNEKLFF. CDR3 nucleotides: TGCGCCAGCAGCCTGACCCCAGGGGGGAATGAAAAACTGTTTTTT.